The following is a TCR beta chain sequence with its context. The sample originates from a study of blood T cells in healthy people across ages. A sample-barcoded 5' primer and a J-beta primer mix were used in a second PCR of roughly 7 to 11 cycles. TCRdb used MiXCR to reprocess the 5' RACE reads, holding one entry per CDR3 protein. The data show 450,000 to 600,000 distinct CDR3 sequences, roughly a quarter seen once. The length of the CDR3 is 15 residues. Trimming shortened V by 4 bases and J by 0 bases, and 12 bases separated the two germline ends. The same specimen was also included in a second study, on T cells of mothers and their children. That publication notes: M1S, a second-PCR primer, added sample barcodes and 2-4 random nucleotides.

This chain connects TRBV12-3 or TRBV12-4 to TRBJ1-2; weak D call: TRBD1 (5 bases). The clonotype comes from a boy between 2 and 10 years old in good health. The sequenced sample consisted of blood. The CDR3 DNA sequence: TGTGCCAGCAGTTCTCCGGGGCGAGCTAACTATGGCTACACCTTC. Its protein is CASSSPGRANYGYTF.